These 25 T cell receptor beta chains were sequenced from one sample in a study of shared clonotypes between healthy human individuals. Sequencing used immunoSEQ multiplex PCR; TCRdb keeps in-frame clones, though not all of them. The table shows around 2.5 million clones, with roughly 93% occurring only once. Sequenced material: naive CD4+ T cells from PBMCs. Documented subset: CD45RA+ positively selected. The receptors shown here come from a man younger than 35 in good health. Some clones in this sample may be carry-over from other donors' samples.

The chain employs TRBV2 and TRBJ1-2, with a tentative D call TRBD1 (6 bases). The V end was cut by 2 bases, the J end by 3 bases, with 10 bases between. The CDR3 extends over 14 amino acids. Looked up from germline, CDR1 is SNHLY and CDR2 is FYNNEI. CDR3 DNA sequence: TGTGCCAGCAGTGAAAGGGGGGCGGACTATGGCTACACCTTC. Translating gives CASSERGADYGYTF.

The gene calls are TRBV7-6 and TRBJ1-3; 9 bases map to TRBD1. V was clipped by 5 bases and J by 0 bases; unmatched bases: 5. Germline V gene data show CDR1 as SGHVS and CDR2 as FNYEAQ. CDR3 length: 16 amino acids. CDR3 sequence reads: CASSNYRGLSGNTIYF. In DNA, the CDR3 is TGTGCCAGCAGCAACTACAGGGGGCTCTCTGGAAACACCATATATTTT.

The V call is TRBV5-4, the J call TRBJ2-7; 8 bases align to TRBD2. Losses at the gene ends were 4 bases for V and 4 bases for J; bases not matched to a gene: 10. Germline lookup yields CDR1 SGHNT and CDR2 YYREEE (reference sequence). CDR3 length: 15 amino acids. CDR3 sequence reads: CASSQGAGVEYEQYF. The CDR3 nucleotides are TGTGCCAGCAGCCAGGGAGCGGGGGTCGAATACGAGCAGTACTTC.

The J gene is TRBJ1-1, the V gene TRBV7-9; D possibly corresponds to TRBD1 (5 bases). The CDR3 contains 15 residues. In germline, CDR1 is SEHNR, CDR2 FQNEAQ (reference sequence). V lost 5 bases and J lost 3, with 16 bases in between. CDR3 protein: CASSRDDMGDTEAFF. The CDR3 DNA reads TGTGCCAGCAGCCGCGACGACATGGGGGACACTGAAGCTTTCTTT.

The chain recombines TRBV6-5 with TRBJ2-1; 12 bases line up with TRBD2. Trimming cost V 5 bases and J 5 bases; bases outside gene matches: 4. Germline assignment: CDR1 MNHEY and CDR2 SVGAGI. The length of the CDR3 is 15 residues. The CDR3 spells CASSTSGGPHNEQFF. The CDR3 DNA follows: TGTGCCAGCAGTACTAGCGGGGGGCCCCACAATGAGCAGTTCTTC.

For the CDR3, the DNA is TGTGCCACCAGCAGGGTTTCTGGAAACACCATATATTTT. Amino acid sequence: CATSRVSGNTIYF. The chain couples TRBV6-6 to TRBJ1-3, with a weak D call TRBD1 (5 bases). The CDR3 extends over 13 amino acids. Germline values: CDR1 MNHNY, CDR2 SVGAGI (reference sequence). The V and J ends lost 10 bases and 1 base respectively, with 11 bases between them.

The chain couples TRBV11-2 to TRBJ1-4; D may be TRBD1 (5 bases). This CDR3 has 15 amino acids. Germline V gives CDR1 SGHAT, CDR2 FQNNGV. With 7 bases removed from V and 3 bases from J, the gap between germline ends came to 15 bases. The CDR3 DNA follows: TGTGCCAGCACTCCGGGGGGGGGTGCTAATGAAAAACTGTTTTTT. It yields the protein CASTPGGGANEKLFF.

To note about this clone: Other DNA sequences within the sample encode an identical CDR3. V and J are TRBV28 and TRBJ2-7; D gene unclear. V lost 3 bases and J lost 4, with 4 bases in between. The germline V gene has CDR1 MDHEN and CDR2 SYDVKM. This CDR3 is built from 11 residues. CDR3 coding DNA: TGTGCCAGCAGTTTGGAATACGAGCAGTACTTC. Encoded protein: CASSLEYEQYF.

The V call is TRBV5-5, the J call TRBJ1-2, with a weak D call TRBD1 (6 bases). CDR1 and CDR2 from the germline V gene are SGHKS and YYEKEE (reference sequence). Trimming pared 4 bases from V and 2 bases from J, leaving 9 bases between. This CDR3 contains 13 residues. CDR3 protein: CASSLDRNYGYTF. CDR3 DNA: TGTGCCAGCAGCCTGGACAGAAACTATGGCTACACCTTC.

The chain employs TRBV6-5 and TRBJ1-2; D is perhaps TRBD1 (5 bases). The CDR3 runs to 14 residues. V was cut by 3 bases and J by 7 bases, with 15 bases left in between. The germline V gene has CDR1 MNHEY and CDR2 SVGAGI. The CDR3 DNA follows: TGTGCCAGCAGTTATTACGGGGGAAATCGTGGCTACACCTTC. Amino acid sequence: CASSYYGGNRGYTF.

CDR3 bases: TGTGCCAGCATAAGAGCGGATAACTCCTACGAGCAGTACTTC. Translated, it gives CASIRADNSYEQYF. The rearrangement uses TRBV28 and TRBJ2-7; perhaps TRBD2 as D (5 bases). Trimming stripped 7 bases from V and 0 bases from J, with 13 bases between. The CDR3 is 14 amino acids. Germline CDR1 reads MDHEN; CDR2 reads SYDVKM.

The V and J genes are TRBV6-6 and TRBJ1-1; D remains ambiguous. CDR3 length: 12 amino acids. V was pared by 4 bases and J by 5 bases, with 8 bases between. CDR1 MNHNY and CDR2 SVGAGI come from the germline V gene (reference sequence). The CDR3 sequence is CASSSRPTEAFF. DNA for the CDR3: TGTGCCAGCAGTTCCCGCCCGACTGAAGCTTTCTTT.

The CDR3 DNA sequence: TGCGCCAGCAGCCAAGCGGGACAACTAGCGGGAGGGCCGGGTGAGCAGTTCTTC. It translates to CASSQAGQLAGGPGEQFF. This chain uses TRBV4-1 with TRBJ2-1; 13 bases match TRBD2. The CDR3 runs to 18 residues. Germline V gene data show CDR1 as MGHRA and CDR2 as YSYEKL. J was trimmed by 9 bases and V by 1 base; bases with no gene match: 12.

This rearrangement joins TRBV9 to TRBJ2-5; the D gene could be TRBD1 or TRBD2 (6 bases each). Trimming shortened V by 2 bases and J by 0 bases, and 17 bases separated the two germline ends. Germline V gene data show CDR1 as SGDLS and CDR2 as YYNGEE. The CDR3 consists of 17 residues. The CDR3 DNA reads as TGTGCCAGCAGCGTGTCCCACGGAGGGGGGCACCAAGAGACCCAGTACTTC. Translation gives CASSVSHGGGHQETQYF.

The gene calls are TRBV6-1 and TRBJ2-7; 10 bases line up with TRBD1. This CDR3 region has 15 residues. Per the germline V gene, CDR1 is MNHNS and CDR2 is SASEGT. Trimming removed 11 bases from V and 2 bases from J; junction bases left unmatched: 12. The CDR3 bases are TGTGCCTCCTCCGTAGGGGACAGGGGCGCCTACGAGCAGTACTTC. It translates to CASSVGDRGAYEQYF.

The V call is TRBV6-5, the J call TRBJ1-1, with a tentative D call TRBD1 (5 bases). CDR3 length: 15 residues. The germline CDR1 and CDR2 sequences are MNHEY and SVGAGI. Trimming pared 3 bases from V and 3 bases from J, leaving 14 bases between. The CDR3 here is CASSYFPGLDTEAFF. For the CDR3, the DNA is TGTGCCAGCAGTTATTTCCCAGGGTTGGACACTGAAGCTTTCTTT.

The CDR3 protein is CASNPRDSLSHYGYTF. The DNA of the CDR3 is TGTGCCAGCAACCCAAGAGACAGCCTTAGTCACTATGGCTACACCTTC. The chain is built from TRBV2 and TRBJ1-2; a weak D match, TRBD1 (5 bases). Germline V gene lookup returns CDR1 SNHLY and CDR2 FYNNEI. The ends were cut back, 7 bases at V and 3 bases at J, with 21 bases in the middle. This CDR3 is built from 16 residues.

The chain employs TRBV6-1 and TRBJ2-5; D perhaps matches TRBD2 (6 bases). Deletions cut 7 bases from V and 4 bases from J, with 19 bases between. The length of the CDR3 is 15 residues. The germline gives CDR1 MNHNS, CDR2 SASEGT. DNA for the CDR3: TGTGCCAGCATAGGCCGGGACTGGCGGGGAGAGACCCAGTACTTC. Amino acid sequence: CASIGRDWRGETQYF.

The chain joins TRBV2 to TRBJ2-2; 10 nucleotides line up with TRBD2. This CDR3 region has 15 residues. V shed 3 bases, J shed 5 bases, and the junction held 3 bases outside the gene matches. CDR1 and CDR2 from the germline V gene are SNHLY and FYNNEI. CDR3 coding DNA: TGTGCCAGCAGTGAGTTGGGACTAGCGACCGGGGAGCTGTTTTTT. As protein: CASSELGLATGELFF.

V usage is TRBV11-1 and J usage is TRBJ2-1; no clear D gene. The CDR3 is made up of 16 amino acids. The V end lost 0 bases, the J end lost 10 bases, and 19 bases lay between the germline ends. Germline CDR1 reads SGHAT; CDR2 reads FQDESV (reference sequence). DNA of the CDR3: TGTGCCAGCAGCTTAGCGCGCGCCCCTTTGGAAGGGGAGCAGTTCTTC. Protein product: CASSLARAPLEGEQFF.

This clone was picked up a small number of times. The chain uses TRBV7-2 and TRBJ2-4; TRBD2 matches at 10 bases. The germline CDR1 and CDR2 sequences are SGHTA and FQGNSA. V lost 5 bases to trimming and J lost 3 bases; unmatched junction nucleotides: 10. This CDR3 spans 17 amino acids. The CDR3 sequence: CASSRLAGDEGKNIQYF. CDR3 sequence (DNA): TGTGCCAGCAGCCGCCTAGCGGGAGATGAGGGCAAAAACATTCAGTACTTC.

The rearrangement joins TRBV7-3 to TRBJ1-1, with D uncertain. The CDR3 has 13 amino acids. Trimming left V 5 bases short and J 0 bases short, with 7 bases between. Germline CDR1 and CDR2: SGHTA and FQGTGA. The CDR3 DNA reads as TGTGCCAGCAGCCCCTATTTGAACACTGAAGCTTTCTTT. It yields the protein CASSPYLNTEAFF.

This chain connects TRBV7-7 to TRBJ2-7, with TRBD1 matching 8 bases. Germline trimming cut 5 bases from V and 5 bases from J; bases unmatched to any gene: 8. The CDR3 sequence is 14 residues long. Germline V gene data show CDR1 as SSHAT and CDR2 as FNYEAQ (reference sequence). The CDR3 spells CASSPRTGSHEQYF. In DNA, the CDR3 is TGTGCCAGCAGCCCCCGGACAGGGTCCCACGAGCAGTACTTC.

The chain employs TRBV6-5 and TRBJ2-4; no definite D call. The germline V and J ends were trimmed by 0 bases and 1 base, with 7 bases remaining between them. Germline-derived CDR1 and CDR2 are MNHEY and SVGAGI. The CDR3 loop spans 15 amino acids. The CDR3 loop is CASSYSGFAKNIQYF. In nucleotides, the CDR3 is TGTGCCAGCAGTTACTCAGGGTTTGCCAAAAACATTCAGTACTTC.

The rearrangement links TRBV4-1 to TRBJ2-7, with D possibly matching TRBD2 (6 bases). The CDR3 loop spans 15 amino acids. Trimming stripped 4 bases from V and 0 bases from J, with 13 bases between. CDR1 is MGHRA and CDR2 is YSYEKL in the germline V gene. CDR3 sequence reads: CASSPRDSFSYEQYF. CDR3 nucleotide sequence: TGCGCCAGCAGCCCCCGGGACTCTTTCTCCTACGAGCAGTACTTC.